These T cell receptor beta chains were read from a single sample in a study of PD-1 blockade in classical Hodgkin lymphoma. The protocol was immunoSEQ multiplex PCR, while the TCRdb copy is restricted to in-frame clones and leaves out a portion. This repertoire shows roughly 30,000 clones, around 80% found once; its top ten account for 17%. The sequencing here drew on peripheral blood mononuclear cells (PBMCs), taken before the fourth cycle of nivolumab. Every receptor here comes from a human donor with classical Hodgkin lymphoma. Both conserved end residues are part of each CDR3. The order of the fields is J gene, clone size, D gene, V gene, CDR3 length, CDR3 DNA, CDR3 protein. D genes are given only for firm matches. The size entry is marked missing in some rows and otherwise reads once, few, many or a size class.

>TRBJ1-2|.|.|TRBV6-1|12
TGTGCCAGCAGTACAGGGTACTATGGCTACACCTTC
CASSTGYYGYTF
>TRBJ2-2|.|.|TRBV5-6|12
TGTGCCAGCAGCTTCCCCACCGGGGAGCTGTTTTTT
CASSFPTGELFF
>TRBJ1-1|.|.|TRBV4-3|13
TGCGCCAGCAGCCAGACAGGGAACACTGAAGCTTTCTTT
CASSQTGNTEAFF
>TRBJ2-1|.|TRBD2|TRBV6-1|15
TGTGCCAGCAGTGAAGCTAGCGGGAGCTACAATGAGCAGTTCTTC
CASSEASGSYNEQFF
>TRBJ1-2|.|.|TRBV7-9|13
TGTGCCAGCAGCTTAGCAGGCTACTATGGCTACACCTTC
CASSLAGYYGYTF
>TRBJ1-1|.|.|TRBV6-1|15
TGTGCCAGCAGTGAAGGTGAGGGGACGGGCACTGAAGCTTTCTTT
CASSEGEGTGTEAFF
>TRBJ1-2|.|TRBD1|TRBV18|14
TGTGCCAGCTCACTCCAGGGGGAGGCCTATGGCTACACCTTC
CASSLQGEAYGYTF
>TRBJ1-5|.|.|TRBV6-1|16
TGTGCCAGCAGTGAAGCGCGGGGGGATGGATTACAGCCCCAGCATTTT
CASSEARGDGLQPQHF
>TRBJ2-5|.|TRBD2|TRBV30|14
TGTGCCTGGGGGACTAGCGGGGGCCAAGAGACCCAGTACTTC
CAWGTSGGQETQYF
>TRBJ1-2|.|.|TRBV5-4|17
TGTGCCAGCAGCGCGTTCCCCCCACAGGGTAGCCACTATGGCTACACCTTC
CASSAFPPQGSHYGYTF
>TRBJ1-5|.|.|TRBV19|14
TGTGCCAGTAGTACGACGGTCGGGGGGGTGCCCCAGCATTTT
CASSTTVGGVPQHF
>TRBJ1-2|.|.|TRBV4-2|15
TGTGCCAGCAGCCAAGATCTAAACAGCGTCTATGGCTACACCTTC
CASSQDLNSVYGYTF
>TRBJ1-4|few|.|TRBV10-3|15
TGTGCCATCAGCCAAGAGGCCGAAATGGGTGAAAAACTGTTTTTT
CAISQEAEMGEKLFF
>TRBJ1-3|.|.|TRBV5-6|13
TGTGCCAGCAGCTTGGCGGGAGGAAACACCATATATTTT
CASSLAGGNTIYF
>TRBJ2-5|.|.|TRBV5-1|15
TGCGCCAGCAGCTTGGCACAGGGAAGTAGAGAGACCCAGTACTTC
CASSLAQGSRETQYF
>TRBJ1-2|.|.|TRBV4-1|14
TGCGCCAGCAGCCAAGACAGGACACTCTATGGCTACACCTTC
CASSQDRTLYGYTF
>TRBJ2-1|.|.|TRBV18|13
TGTGCCAGCTCACCGGCACAGATAGGTGAGCAGTTCTTC
CASSPAQIGEQFF
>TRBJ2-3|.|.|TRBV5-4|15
TGTGCCAGCAGCCTCGGACTGTACAGCACAGATACGCAGTATTTT
CASSLGLYSTDTQYF
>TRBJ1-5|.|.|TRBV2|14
TGTGCCAGCACCGAGCGGGGGTGGACTCAGCCCCAGCATTTT
CASTERGWTQPQHF
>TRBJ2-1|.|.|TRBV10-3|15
TGTGCCATCGGCGGTTCTACCAACTCCTACAATGAGCAGTTCTTC
CAIGGSTNSYNEQFF
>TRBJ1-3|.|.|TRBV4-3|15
TGCGCCAGCAGCCAAGTCGAGGGGGCTGGAAACACCATATATTTT
CASSQVEGAGNTIYF
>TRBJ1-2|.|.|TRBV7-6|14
TGTGCCAGCAGCTTAGACTCAGATAACTATGGCTACACCTTC
CASSLDSDNYGYTF
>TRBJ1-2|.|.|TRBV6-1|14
TGTGCCAGCAGTGGACTAACCTCTAACTATGGCTACACCTTC
CASSGLTSNYGYTF
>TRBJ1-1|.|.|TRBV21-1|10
TGTGCCAGCCACAACACTGAAGCTTTCTTT
CASHNTEAFF
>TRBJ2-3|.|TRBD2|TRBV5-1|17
TGCGCCAGCAGCGTGGGACTAGCGGGGGCTAGCACAGATACGCAGTATTTT
CASSVGLAGASTDTQYF
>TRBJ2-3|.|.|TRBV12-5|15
TGTGCTAGTGGTTTAGGTCAGATTAGCACAGATACGCAGTATTTT
CASGLGQISTDTQYF
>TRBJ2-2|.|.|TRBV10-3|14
TGTGCCACTAGGGACGGATCGAACACCGGGGAGCTGTTTTTT
CATRDGSNTGELFF
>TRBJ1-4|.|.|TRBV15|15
TGTGCCACCAGCAGAGGGTTGGTTGCTAATGAAAAACTGTTTTTT
CATSRGLVANEKLFF
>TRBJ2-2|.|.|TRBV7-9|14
TGTGCCAGCAGGGACGCCTCGAACACCGGGGAGCTGTTTTTT
CASRDASNTGELFF
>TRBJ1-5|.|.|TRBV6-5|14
TGTGCCAGCAGGTCAGGGGTGAGCAATCAGCCCCAGCATTTT
CASRSGVSNQPQHF
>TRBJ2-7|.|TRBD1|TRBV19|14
TGTGCCAGTAGTACAGGGACAGGGGTCTGGGAGCAGTACTTC
CASSTGTGVWEQYF
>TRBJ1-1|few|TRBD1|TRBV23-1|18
TGCGCCAGCAGTCTCACTTTTAATCCGGGACAGGGGAACACTGAAGCTTTCTTT
CASSLTFNPGQGNTEAFF
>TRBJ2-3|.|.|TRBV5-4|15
TGTGCCAGCAGCCCCGGACAAGGGGGTCCAGATACGCAGTATTTT
CASSPGQGGPDTQYF
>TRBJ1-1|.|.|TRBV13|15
TGTGCCAGCAGTCGGCAGGGAGTCATGAACACTGAAGCTTTCTTT
CASSRQGVMNTEAFF
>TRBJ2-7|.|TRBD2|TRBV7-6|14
TGTGCCAGCAGCTCCGGGGGGGTCAAGTACGAGCAGTACTTC
CASSSGGVKYEQYF
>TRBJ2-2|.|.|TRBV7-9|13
TGTGCCAGCACAGCTTGGATGGCCGGGGAGCTGTTTTTT
CASTAWMAGELFF
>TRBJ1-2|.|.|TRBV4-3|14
TGCGCCAGCAGCCCCCGGGCTGGGGAAGGTGGCTACACCTTC
CASSPRAGEGGYTF
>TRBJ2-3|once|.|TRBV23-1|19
TGCGCCAGCAGTCACCCCCCATGGGAGGTTACAGATAGCACAGATACGCAGTATTTT
CASSHPPWEVTDSTDTQYF
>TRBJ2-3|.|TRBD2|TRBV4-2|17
TGTGCCAGCAGCCAAGATGGCCGGGGCGGGAGAGAAGATACGCAGTATTTT
CASSQDGRGGREDTQYF
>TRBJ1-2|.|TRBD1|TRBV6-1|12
TGTGCCAGCACTATGACAGGGGCCGGCTACACCTTC
CASTMTGAGYTF
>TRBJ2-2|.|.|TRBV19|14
TGTGCCAGTAGTATAAAGATAAACACCGGGGAGCTGTTTTTT
CASSIKINTGELFF
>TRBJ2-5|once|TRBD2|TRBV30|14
TGTGCCTGGAGTGTTGGCGGGAGGCTGGAGACCCAGTACTTC
CAWSVGGRLETQYF
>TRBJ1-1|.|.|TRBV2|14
TGTGCCAGCAGGGTTGTGGGAGAGGGAACTGAAGCTTTCTTT
CASRVVGEGTEAFF
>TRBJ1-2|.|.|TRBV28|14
TGTGCCAGCAGTTCCTCCGGGAGGCTGGAGGGCTACACCTTC
CASSSSGRLEGYTF
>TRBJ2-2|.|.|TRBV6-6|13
TGTGCCAGCAAATGGCAGGGTACCGGGGAGCTGTTTTTT
CASKWQGTGELFF
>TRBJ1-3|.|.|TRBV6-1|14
TGTGCCAGCAGTGAAATGGTCACTGGAAACACCATATATTTT
CASSEMVTGNTIYF
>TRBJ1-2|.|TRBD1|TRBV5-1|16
TGCGCCAGCAGCGATGCCGGGACAGGGTCGTCCTATGGCTACACCTTC
CASSDAGTGSSYGYTF
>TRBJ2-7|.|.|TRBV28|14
TGTGCCAGCAGTTTCGGTAGTAGCGGTTACGAGCAGTACTTC
CASSFGSSGYEQYF
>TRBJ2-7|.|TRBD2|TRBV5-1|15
TGCGCCAGCAGCCAGATAGCGGGGGTGGGGTACGAGCAGTACTTC
CASSQIAGVGYEQYF
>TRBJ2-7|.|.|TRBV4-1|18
TGCGCCAGCAGCCAAGCCCTTAGGAGGGGACGGGACTCCTACGAGCAGTACTTC
CASSQALRRGRDSYEQYF
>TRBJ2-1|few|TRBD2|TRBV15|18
TGTGCCACCAGCAGCCCAGGGGGGTCTAGCGGGAGTATCGATGAGCAGTTCTTC
CATSSPGGSSGSIDEQFF
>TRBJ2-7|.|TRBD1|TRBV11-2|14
TGTGCCAGCAGCCCGGGACAGGCGCTTTACGAGCAGTACTTC
CASSPGQALYEQYF
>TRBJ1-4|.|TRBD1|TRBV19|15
TGTGCCAGTAGTCCAATTAGGGGGCTAGGTGAAAAACTGTTTTTT
CASSPIRGLGEKLFF
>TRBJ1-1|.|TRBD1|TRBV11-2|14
TGTGCCAGCAGCTCCAGGGGGATGGGGACTGAAGCTTTCTTT
CASSSRGMGTEAFF
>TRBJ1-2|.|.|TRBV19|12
TGTGCCAGTAGTCCGAGACACTATGGCTACACCTTC
CASSPRHYGYTF
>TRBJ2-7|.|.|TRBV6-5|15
TGTGCCAGCAGTTACTCGAGGAGCGGACCCTACGAGCAGTACTTC
CASSYSRSGPYEQYF
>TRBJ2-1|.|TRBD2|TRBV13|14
TGTGCCAGCAGCTACCTAGCGGGAGCGAGTGAGCAGTTCTTC
CASSYLAGASEQFF